This record looks at one T cell receptor (beta chain) sequence and its context. Its target is not known. This specimen comes from a study of beta chain features in type 1 diabetes. General study points: Researchers reported that naive, central memory and Treg TCRB repertoires appeared more similar in patients than in healthy donors. TCRB rearrangement may or may not be influenced by HLA type; here this remained unresolved.

In germline, CDR1 is SGHKS, CDR2 YYEKEE (reference sequence). With 0 bases removed from V and 3 bases from J, the gap between germline ends came to 7 bases. The CDR3 consists of 13 residues. TCRB transcripts that were expressed got sequenced, as all of the isolated RNA had been reverse transcribed. Assay: immunoSEQ multiplex PCR; the TCRdb copy retains only in-frame clones and omits some. Of about 220,000 clones detected, approximately 11% appear once; the ten largest clones hold approximately 1.4%. The chain is built from TRBV5-5 and TRBJ2-7; D is unclear. This TCR came from a man younger than 35 in good health. The sample was central memory CD4+ T cells from blood. The CDR3 coding sequence is TGTGCCAGCAGCTTGGCGACGGGCTACGAGCAGTACTTC. Amino acid sequence: CASSLATGYEQYF.